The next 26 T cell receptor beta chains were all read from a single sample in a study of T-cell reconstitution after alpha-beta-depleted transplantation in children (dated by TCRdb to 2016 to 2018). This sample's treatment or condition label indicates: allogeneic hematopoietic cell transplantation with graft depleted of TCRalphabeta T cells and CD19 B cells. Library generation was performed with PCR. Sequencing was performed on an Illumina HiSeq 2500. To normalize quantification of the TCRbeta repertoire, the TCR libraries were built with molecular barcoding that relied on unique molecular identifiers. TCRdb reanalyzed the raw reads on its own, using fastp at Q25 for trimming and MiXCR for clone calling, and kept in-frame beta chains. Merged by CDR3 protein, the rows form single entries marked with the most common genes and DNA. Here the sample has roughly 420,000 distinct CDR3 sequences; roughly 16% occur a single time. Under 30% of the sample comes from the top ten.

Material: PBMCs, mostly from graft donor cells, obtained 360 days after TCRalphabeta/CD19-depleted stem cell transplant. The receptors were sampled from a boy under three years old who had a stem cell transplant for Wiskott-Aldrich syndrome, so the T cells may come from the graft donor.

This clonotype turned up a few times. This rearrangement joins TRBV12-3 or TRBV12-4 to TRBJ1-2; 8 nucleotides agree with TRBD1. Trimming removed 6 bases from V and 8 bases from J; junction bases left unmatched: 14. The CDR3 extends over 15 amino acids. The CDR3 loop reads CASRSPSQGANGYTF. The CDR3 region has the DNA TGTGCCAGCAGATCGCCCTCTCAGGGGGCGAACGGCTACACCTTC.

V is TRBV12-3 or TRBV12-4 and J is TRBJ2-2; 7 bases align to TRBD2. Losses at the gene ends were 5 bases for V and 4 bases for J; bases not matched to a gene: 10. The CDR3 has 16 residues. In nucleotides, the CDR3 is TGTGCCAGCAGTCGACCCCCGGGAGGCCTCACCGGGGAGCTGTTTTTT. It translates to CASSRPPGGLTGELFF.

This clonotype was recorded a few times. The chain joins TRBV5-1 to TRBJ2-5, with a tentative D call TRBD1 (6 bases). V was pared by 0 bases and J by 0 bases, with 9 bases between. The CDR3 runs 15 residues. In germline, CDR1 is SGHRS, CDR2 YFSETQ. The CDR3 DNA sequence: TGCGCCAGCAGCTTGGGGACAGCACACCAAGAGACCCAGTACTTC. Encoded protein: CASSLGTAHQETQYF.

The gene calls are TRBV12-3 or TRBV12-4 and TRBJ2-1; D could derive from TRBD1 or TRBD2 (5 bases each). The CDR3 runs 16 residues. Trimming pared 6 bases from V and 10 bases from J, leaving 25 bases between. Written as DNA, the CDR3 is TGTGCCAGCAGGAACGACCCGGGACCCAGGCCCCAAGAGCAGTTCTTC. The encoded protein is CASRNDPGPRPQEQFF.

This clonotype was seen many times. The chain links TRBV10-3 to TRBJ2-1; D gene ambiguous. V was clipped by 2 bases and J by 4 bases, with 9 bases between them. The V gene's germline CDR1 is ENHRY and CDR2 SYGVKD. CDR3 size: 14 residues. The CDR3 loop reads CAISERAEYNEQFF. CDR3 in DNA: TGTGCCATCAGTGAGAGGGCCGAATACAATGAGCAGTTCTTC.

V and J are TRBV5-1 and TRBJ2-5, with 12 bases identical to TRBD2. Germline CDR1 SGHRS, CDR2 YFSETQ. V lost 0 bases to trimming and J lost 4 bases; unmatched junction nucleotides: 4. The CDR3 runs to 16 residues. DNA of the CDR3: TGCGCCAGCAGCTTGGGCGGACTAGCGGGAACAGAGACCCAGTACTTC. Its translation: CASSLGGLAGTETQYF.

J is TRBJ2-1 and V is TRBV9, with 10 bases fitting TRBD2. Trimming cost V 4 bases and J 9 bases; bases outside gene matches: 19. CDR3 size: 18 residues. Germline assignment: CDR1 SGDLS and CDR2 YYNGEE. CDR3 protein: CASSLRELGSGRAVEQFF. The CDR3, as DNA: TGTGCCAGCAGCTTGAGAGAATTGGGGAGCGGGAGGGCTGTTGAGCAGTTCTTC.

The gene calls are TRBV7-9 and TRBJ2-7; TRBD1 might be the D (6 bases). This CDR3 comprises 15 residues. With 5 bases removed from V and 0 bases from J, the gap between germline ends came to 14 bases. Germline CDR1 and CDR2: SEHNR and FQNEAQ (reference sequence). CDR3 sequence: CASSLQGTNSYEQYF. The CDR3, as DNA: TGTGCCAGCAGCCTACAGGGCACCAACTCCTACGAGCAGTACTTC.

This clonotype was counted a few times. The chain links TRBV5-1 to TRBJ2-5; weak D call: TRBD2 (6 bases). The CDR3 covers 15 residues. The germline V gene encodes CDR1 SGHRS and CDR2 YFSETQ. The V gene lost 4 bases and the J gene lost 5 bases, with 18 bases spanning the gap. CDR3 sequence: CASSRRDGGRETQYF. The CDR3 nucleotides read TGCGCCAGCAGCAGGAGGGACGGTGGTCGCGAGACCCAGTACTTC.

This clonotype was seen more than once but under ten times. In DNA form, the CDR3 reads TGCGCCAGCAGCCAATTGGCAACATGGGGCTACAATGAGCAGTTCTTC. It codes for CASSQLATWGYNEQFF. This chain uses TRBV4-3 with TRBJ2-1, with D unclear. The CDR3 runs to 16 residues. Germline V gene data show CDR1 as LGHNA and CDR2 as YSLEER. The ends were cut back, 2 bases at V and 3 bases at J, with 14 bases in the middle.

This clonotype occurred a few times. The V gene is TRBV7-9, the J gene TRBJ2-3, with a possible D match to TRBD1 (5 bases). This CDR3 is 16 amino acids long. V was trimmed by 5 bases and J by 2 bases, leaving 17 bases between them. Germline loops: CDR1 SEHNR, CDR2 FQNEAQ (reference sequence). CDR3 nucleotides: TGTGCCAGCAGCCTAAAAAGTGGGGCGTCCACAGATACGCAGTATTTT. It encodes CASSLKSGASTDTQYF.

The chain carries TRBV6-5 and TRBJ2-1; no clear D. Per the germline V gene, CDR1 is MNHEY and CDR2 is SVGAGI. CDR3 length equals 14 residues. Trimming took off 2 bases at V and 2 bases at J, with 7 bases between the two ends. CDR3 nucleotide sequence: TGTGCCAGCAGTTACCTACGAACCTACAATGAGCAGTTCTTC. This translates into CASSYLRTYNEQFF.

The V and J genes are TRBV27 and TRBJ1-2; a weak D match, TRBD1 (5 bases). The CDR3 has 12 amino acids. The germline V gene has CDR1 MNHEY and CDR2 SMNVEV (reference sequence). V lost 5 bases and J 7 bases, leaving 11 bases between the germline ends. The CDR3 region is CASSPSRGGYTF. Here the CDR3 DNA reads TGTGCCAGCAGTCCTTCGAGGGGTGGCTACACCTTC.

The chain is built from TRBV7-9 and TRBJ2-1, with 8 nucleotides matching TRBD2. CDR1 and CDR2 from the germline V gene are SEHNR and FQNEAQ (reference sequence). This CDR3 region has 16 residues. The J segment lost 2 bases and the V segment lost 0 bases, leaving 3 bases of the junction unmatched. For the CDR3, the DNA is TGTGCCAGCAGCTTAGCGGGGACTAGAACCTACAATGAGCAGTTCTTC. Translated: CASSLAGTRTYNEQFF.

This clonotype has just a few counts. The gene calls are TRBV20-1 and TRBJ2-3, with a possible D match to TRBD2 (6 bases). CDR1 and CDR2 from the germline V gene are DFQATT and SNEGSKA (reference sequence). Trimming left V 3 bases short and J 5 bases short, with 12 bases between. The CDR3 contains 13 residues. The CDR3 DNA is TGCAGTGCTAGTCTAGCCGGGGGAGATACGCAGTATTTT. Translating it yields CSASLAGGDTQYF.

The chain's CDR3 is CASSRDSRTDTQYF. The CDR3 DNA reads TGTGCCAGCAGCCGGGACAGCCGCACAGATACGCAGTATTTT. The chain links TRBV5-6 to TRBJ2-3; 7 nucleotides agree with TRBD1. The germline gives CDR1 SGHDT, CDR2 YYEEEE. This CDR3 region has 14 residues. Trimming removed 4 bases from V and 1 base from J; junction bases left unmatched: 3.

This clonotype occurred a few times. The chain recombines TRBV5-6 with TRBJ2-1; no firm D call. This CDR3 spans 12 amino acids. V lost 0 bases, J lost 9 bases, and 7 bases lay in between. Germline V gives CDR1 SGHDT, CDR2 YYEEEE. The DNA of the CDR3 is TGTGCCAGCAGCTTGGTCGGCTGTGAGCAGTTCTTC. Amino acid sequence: CASSLVGCEQFF.

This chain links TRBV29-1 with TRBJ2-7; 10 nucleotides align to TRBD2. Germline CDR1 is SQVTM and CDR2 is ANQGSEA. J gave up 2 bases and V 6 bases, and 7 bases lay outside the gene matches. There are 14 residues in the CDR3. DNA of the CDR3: TGCAGCGTCCTACTAGCGGGGACAGCCTACGAGCAGTACTTC. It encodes CSVLLAGTAYEQYF.

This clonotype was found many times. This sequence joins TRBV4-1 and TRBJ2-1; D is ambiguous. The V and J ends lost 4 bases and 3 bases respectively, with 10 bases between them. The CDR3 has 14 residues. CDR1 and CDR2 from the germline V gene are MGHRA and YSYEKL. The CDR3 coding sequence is TGCGCCAGCAGCCCCCCGCTGGGCTACAATGAGCAGTTCTTC. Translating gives CASSPPLGYNEQFF.

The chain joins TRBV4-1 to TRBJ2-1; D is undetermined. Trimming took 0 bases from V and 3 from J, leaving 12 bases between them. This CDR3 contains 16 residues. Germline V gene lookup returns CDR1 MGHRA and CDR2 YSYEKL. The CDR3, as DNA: TGCGCCAGCAGCCAAGATGAAATAGCTTTCTACAATGAGCAGTTCTTC. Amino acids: CASSQDEIAFYNEQFF.

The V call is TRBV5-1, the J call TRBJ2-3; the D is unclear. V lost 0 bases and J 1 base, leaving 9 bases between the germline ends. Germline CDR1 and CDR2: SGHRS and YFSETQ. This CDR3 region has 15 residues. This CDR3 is CASSLGRYGTDTQYF. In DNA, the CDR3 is TGCGCCAGCAGCTTGGGGCGGTATGGCACAGATACGCAGTATTTT.

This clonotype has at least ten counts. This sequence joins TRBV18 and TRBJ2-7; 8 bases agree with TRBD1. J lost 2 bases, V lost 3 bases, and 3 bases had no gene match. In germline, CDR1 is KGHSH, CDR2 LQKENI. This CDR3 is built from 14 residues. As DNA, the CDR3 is TGTGCCAGCTCACCTTGGACAGGGACCTACGAGCAGTACTTC. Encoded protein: CASSPWTGTYEQYF.

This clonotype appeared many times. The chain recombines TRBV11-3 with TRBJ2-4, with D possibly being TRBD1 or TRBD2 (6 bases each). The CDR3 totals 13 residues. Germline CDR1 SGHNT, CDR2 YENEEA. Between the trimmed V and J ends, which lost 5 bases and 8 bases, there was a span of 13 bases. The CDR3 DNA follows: TGTGCCAGCAGCGCCGACAGGAGGGACATTCAGTACTTC. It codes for CASSADRRDIQYF.

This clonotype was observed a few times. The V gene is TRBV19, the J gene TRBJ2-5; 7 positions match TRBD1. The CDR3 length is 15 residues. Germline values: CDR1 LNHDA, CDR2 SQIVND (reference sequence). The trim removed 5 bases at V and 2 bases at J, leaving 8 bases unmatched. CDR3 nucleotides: TGTGCCAGTAGTCCTGGACAGGCGCATCAAGAGACCCAGTACTTC. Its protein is CASSPGQAHQETQYF.

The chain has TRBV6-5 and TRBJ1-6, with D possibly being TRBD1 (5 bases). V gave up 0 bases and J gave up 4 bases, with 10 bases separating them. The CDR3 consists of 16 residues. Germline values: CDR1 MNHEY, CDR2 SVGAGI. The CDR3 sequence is CASSYSRTPYNSPLHF. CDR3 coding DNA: TGTGCCAGCAGTTACTCCAGGACACCTTATAATTCACCCCTCCACTTT.

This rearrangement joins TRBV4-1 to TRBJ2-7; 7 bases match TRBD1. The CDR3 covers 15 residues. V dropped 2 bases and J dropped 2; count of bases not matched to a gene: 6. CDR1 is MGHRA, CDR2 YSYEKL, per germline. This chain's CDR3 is CASSQITGDTYEQYF. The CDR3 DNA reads TGCGCCAGCAGCCAAATAACAGGGGATACCTACGAGCAGTACTTC.